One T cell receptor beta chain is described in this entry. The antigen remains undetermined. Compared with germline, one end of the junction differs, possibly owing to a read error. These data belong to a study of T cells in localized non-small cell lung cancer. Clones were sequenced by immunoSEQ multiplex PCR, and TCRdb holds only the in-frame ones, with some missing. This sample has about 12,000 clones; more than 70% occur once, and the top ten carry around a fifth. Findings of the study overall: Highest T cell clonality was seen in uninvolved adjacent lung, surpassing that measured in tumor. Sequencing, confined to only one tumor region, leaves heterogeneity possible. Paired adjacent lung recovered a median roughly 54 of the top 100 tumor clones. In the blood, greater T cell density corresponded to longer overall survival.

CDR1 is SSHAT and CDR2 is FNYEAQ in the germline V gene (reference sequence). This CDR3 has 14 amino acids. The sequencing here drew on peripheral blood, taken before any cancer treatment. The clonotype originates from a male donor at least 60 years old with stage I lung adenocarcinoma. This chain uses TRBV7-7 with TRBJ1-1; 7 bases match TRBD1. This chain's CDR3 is CASSPGTEFTEAFF. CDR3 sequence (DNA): TGTGCTAGCAGCCCCGGGACAGAGTTCACTGAAGCTTTCTTT.